Sequencing of this TCR beta chain was carried out in a study of blood T cell repertoires in COVID-19. On the study more broadly: There were acute and convalescent COVID-19 samples, and they came from the United States, Italy and Spain. Nucleic acid was either cDNA or gDNA, and it came from T cells, B-cell-depleted T cells, or PBMCs.

In the original workflow: Reference gene primer amplification yielded estimated nucleated cell counts. The assay was immunoSEQ multiplex PCR, and TCRdb's table has in-frame clones only and misses some. V and J calls and clone size come straight from that table; D and trimming were deduced from the DNA. The data show tens of thousands of clones, with 65% to 85% seen just once and more than 15% held by the top ten. CDR3 length equals 14 residues. Trimming stripped 1 base from V and 7 bases from J, with 13 bases between. CDR1 and CDR2 from the germline V gene are GTSNPN and SVGIG (reference sequence). The chain recombines TRBV30 with TRBJ1-4; D might be TRBD1 (6 bases). This sequence originates from a man aged 55 to 70 with acute or convalescent COVID-19. Source material: peripheral blood. CDR3 nucleotides: TGTGCCTGGAGTGCCCGGGGGGCGGGTGAAAAACTGTTTTTT. Protein product: CAWSARGAGEKLFF.